This TCR beta chain was sequenced in a study of T cell repertoires in cytomegalovirus infection. The overall study: Public signatures in TCR beta pointed to CMV infection and matching HLA type.

TCRdb reprocessed the reads with MiXCR, giving one entry per CDR3 protein. The data show 450,000 to 550,000 distinct CDR3 sequences, with more than 15% seen just once and roughly a quarter held by the top ten. Only a few counts were recorded for this clonotype. Antigen unknown. The CDR3 has 19 residues. Germline assignment: CDR1 MGHRA and CDR2 YSYEKL. Germline trimming cut 1 base from V and 0 bases from J; bases unmatched to any gene: 12. Study conclusions and caveats: Dominating the ex vivo response were TCR beta clonotypes that were CMV-specific and HLA-C-restricted. Accumulated public TCR beta family frequency recognized individuals carrying CMV together with the relevant HLA.

The sequence derives from a human donor in good health (CMV status not recorded). Some clones in this sample may be carry-over from other donors' samples. The sequenced sample consisted of CD8+ T cells from PBMCs. The rearrangement uses TRBV4-1 and TRBJ1-2; 9 bases are a match to TRBD1. Here the CDR3 reads CASSQGPLGQGPPNYGYTF. The CDR3, as DNA: TGCGCCAGCAGCCAAGGTCCTCTCGGACAGGGGCCTCCTAACTATGGCTACACCTTC.